Shown below are 12 T cell receptor beta chains from a single sample sequenced in a study of blood T cell repertoires in COVID-19. Sequencing was performed with immunoSEQ multiplex PCR; in TCRdb, only in-frame clones are kept and a portion is missing. The table includes approximately 100,000 clones, 70% to 90% detected once. The sequencing sample was made of peripheral blood. Receptors originate from a man in his sixties or seventies with acute or convalescent COVID-19.

This chain connects TRBV7-9 to TRBJ1-1; D is unclear. The CDR3 covers 15 residues. Germline V gene data show CDR1 as SEHNR and CDR2 as FQNEAQ (reference sequence). The germline V and J ends were trimmed by 1 base and 1 base, with 10 bases remaining between them. The CDR3 DNA follows: TGTGCCAGCAGCTTAGGATCGGCGGGGAACACTGAAGCTTTCTTT. Its protein product is CASSLGSAGNTEAFF.

This chain connects TRBV6-5 to TRBJ1-5; D is undetermined. V was trimmed by 4 bases and J by 5 bases, leaving 9 bases between them. The CDR3 sequence is 13 residues long. The germline CDR1 and CDR2 sequences are MNHEY and SVGAGI. Here the CDR3 DNA reads TGTGCCAGCAGTTTCGGGGTTGATCAGCCCCAGCATTTT. It codes for CASSFGVDQPQHF.

The rearrangement joins TRBV7-6 to TRBJ2-4, with 12 positions matching TRBD1. This CDR3 is built from 19 residues. Trimming took 3 bases from V and 0 from J; bases not matched to a gene: 9. Germline CDR1 SGHVS, CDR2 FNYEAQ. CDR3: CASSFLNGTGGAAKNIQYF. In nucleotides, the CDR3 is TGTGCCAGCAGCTTTCTCAACGGGACAGGGGGCGCAGCCAAAAACATTCAGTACTTC.

The chain is built from TRBV11-2 and TRBJ1-5, with TRBD1 as a possible D gene (5 bases). The V and J ends lost 5 bases and 6 bases respectively, with 14 bases between them. Germline V CDR1 and CDR2: SGHAT, FQNNGV. This CDR3 is built from 14 residues. CDR3 DNA: TGTGCCAGCAGCCCCTCAGGGAATCGTCAGCCCCAGCATTTT. Its protein is CASSPSGNRQPQHF.

The gene calls are TRBV7-6 and TRBJ1-1; 7 nucleotides agree with TRBD1. The V segment lost 3 bases and the J segment 5 bases; nucleotides outside the gene matches: 12. Per germline, CDR1 SGHVS and CDR2 FNYEAQ. There are 16 residues in the CDR3. This chain's CDR3 is CASSFPRDSLGTEAFF. Written as DNA, the CDR3 is TGTGCCAGCAGCTTCCCAAGGGACAGTCTTGGGACTGAAGCTTTCTTT.

V and J are TRBV11-3 and TRBJ2-5, with a possible D match to TRBD1 (6 bases). Germline V gene sequence: CDR1 SGHNT, CDR2 YENEEA. The CDR3 covers 13 residues. With 0 bases removed from V and 9 bases from J, the gap between germline ends came to 11 bases. The CDR3 sequence is CASSLDSSGAQYF. The CDR3 DNA is TGTGCCAGCAGCTTAGATTCATCAGGGGCCCAGTACTTC.

The chain combines TRBV6-5 with TRBJ1-3; TRBD1 is a possible D gene (5 bases). Trimming shortened V by 6 bases and J by 2 bases, and 11 bases separated the two germline ends. Germline CDR1 MNHEY, CDR2 SVGAGI. This CDR3 spans 14 amino acids. CDR3: CASRASGTGNTIYF. The CDR3 DNA follows: TGTGCCAGCAGGGCATCAGGGACTGGAAACACCATATATTTT.

In this sample, this clone turned up once. This sequence joins TRBV12-1 and TRBJ1-1. TRBV12-1 is assigned pseudogene status. The CDR3 extends over 13 amino acids. The CDR3 DNA follows: TGTGCCAGCAGCTTCCCCGTCGGACTACCAGCTTTCTTT. Translated: CASSFPVGLPAFF.

The V gene is TRBV13, the J gene TRBJ1-4, with D uncertain. Germline V gene sequence: CDR1 PRHDT, CDR2 FYEKMQ (reference sequence). The CDR3 is 16 residues long. The germline V and J ends were trimmed by 0 bases and 6 bases, with 14 bases remaining between them. The CDR3 here is CASSLGRVAPHEKLFF. CDR3 coding DNA: TGTGCCAGCAGCTTAGGCCGGGTAGCACCACATGAAAAACTGTTTTTT.

The CDR3 DNA follows: TGCGCCAGCAGCAGGCTATCAGGGGGCGGCGGCTACACCTTC. Protein product: CASSRLSGGGGYTF. This sequence joins TRBV5-1 and TRBJ1-2; TRBD1 matches at 8 bases. The CDR3 runs to 14 residues. CDR1 and CDR2 from the germline V gene are SGHRS and YFSETQ. V shed 4 bases, J shed 8 bases, and the junction held 10 bases outside the gene matches.

In DNA form, the CDR3 reads TGTGCCAGCAGCACATACGTACAGGGTAATGAGCAGTTCTTC. Protein product: CASSTYVQGNEQFF. This chain links TRBV5-5 with TRBJ2-1; perhaps TRBD1 as D (6 bases). V was shortened by 4 bases and J by 7 bases, with 15 bases between the two germline ends. Germline loops: CDR1 SGHKS, CDR2 YYEKEE (reference sequence). This CDR3 spans 14 amino acids.

V and J are TRBV6-1 and TRBJ2-7, with a tentative D call TRBD2 (6 bases). Germline CDR1 is MNHNS and CDR2 is SASEGT. The CDR3 loop spans 16 amino acids. With 3 bases removed from V and 7 bases from J, the gap between germline ends came to 22 bases. The CDR3 is CASSDIRGSSAGEQYF. The CDR3 nucleotides are TGTGCCAGCAGTGATATTCGCGGCAGTTCTGCGGGGGAGCAGTACTTC.